The 14 T cell receptor beta chains below were found in one sample sequenced in a study of blood T cell repertoires in COVID-19. Generated by immunoSEQ multiplex PCR, the TCRdb table keeps only in-frame clones and is missing some. The table includes about 330,000 clones, about 88% detected once. Sequenced material: PBMCs or T cells enriched from blood (not recorded which). The receptors were gathered from a woman aged 25 to 39 who had recovered from COVID-19.

The chain uses TRBV21-1 and TRBJ2-5; the table's D call of TRBD2 was not tested on the DNA. TRBV21-1 is listed as a pseudogene. The CDR3 runs to 14 residues. The CDR3 DNA follows: TGTGCCGCGAGCACGCCAACTAGGCAGAAGACCCAGTACTTC. This encodes CAASTPTRQKTQYF.

The chain joins TRBV28 to TRBJ1-2; D gene ambiguous. In germline, CDR1 is MDHEN, CDR2 SYDVKM. The CDR3 totals 13 residues. V was shortened by 5 bases and J by 12 bases, with 19 bases between the two germline ends. The CDR3 coding sequence is TGTGCCAGCAGTGAAGGACTGCGGGGTGGGGACACCTTC. This encodes CASSEGLRGGDTF.

The rearrangement uses TRBV2 and TRBJ1-3, with 7 bases fitting TRBD1. The junction had 5 bases not matched to a gene; V was cut back by 6 bases and J by 0 bases. There are 15 residues in the CDR3. The V gene's germline CDR1 is SNHLY and CDR2 FYNNEI. The CDR3 bases are TGTGCCAGCAGAACAGGGGTCCCCTCTGGAAACACCATATATTTT. Amino acids: CASRTGVPSGNTIYF.

The chain employs TRBV6-5 and TRBJ2-2; 12 nucleotides agree with TRBD2. This CDR3 is 15 amino acids long. J gave up 5 bases and V 6 bases, and 4 bases lay outside the gene matches. Germline lookup yields CDR1 MNHEY and CDR2 SVGAGI. The CDR3 DNA sequence: TGTGCCAGCAGCCTCACTAGCGGGGGGACCGGGGAGCTGTTTTTT. Protein: CASSLTSGGTGELFF.

This clone has a single count. The rearrangement uses TRBV9 and TRBJ2-3; 7 bases line up with TRBD1. The junction had 11 bases not matched to a gene; V was cut back by 4 bases and J by 0 bases. Germline loops: CDR1 SGDLS, CDR2 YYNGEE. The CDR3 contains 17 residues. CDR3 sequence (DNA): TGTGCCAGCAGCTTAGGCAGGGGGACCTCCAGCACAGATACGCAGTATTTT. It specifies CASSLGRGTSSTDTQYF. The full variable domain, completed using reference TRBV9 and TRBJ2-3, is DSGVTQTPKHLITATGQRVTLRCSPRSGDLSVYWYQQSLDQGLQFLIQYYNGEERAKGNILERFSAQQFPDLHSELNLSSLELGDSALYFCASSLGRGTSSTDTQYFGPGTRLTVL.

This clone was picked up one time. V is TRBV9 and J is TRBJ1-1; D gene ambiguous. The CDR3 has 13 residues. Trimming pared 0 bases from V and 4 bases from J, leaving 7 bases between. The germline V gene has CDR1 SGDLS and CDR2 YYNGEE. The CDR3 sequence is CASSVAQVTEAFF. CDR3 DNA sequence: TGTGCCAGCAGCGTAGCCCAGGTCACTGAAGCTTTCTTT.

The chain combines TRBV12-5 with TRBJ2-7; a weak D match, TRBD2 (5 bases). In germline, CDR1 is LGHNT, CDR2 FRNRAP. The CDR3 covers 12 residues. V lost 4 bases and J lost 9, with 13 bases in between. The CDR3 sequence is CASGSAGLGQYF. The CDR3 region has the DNA TGTGCTAGTGGTTCGGCGGGTCTAGGGCAGTACTTC.

The chain combines TRBV14 with TRBJ1-1, with a tentative D call TRBD1 (5 bases). V lost 2 bases and J 5 bases, leaving 21 bases between the germline ends. CDR1 SGHDN and CDR2 FVKESK come from the germline V gene. The CDR3 totals 17 residues. The CDR3 region is CASSQYPAGLMRTEAFF. The CDR3 coding sequence is TGTGCCAGCAGCCAATATCCCGCAGGGTTGATGAGAACTGAAGCTTTCTTT.

The V gene is TRBV7-9, the J gene TRBJ2-7; D remains unclear. With 5 bases removed from V and 2 bases from J, the gap between germline ends came to 19 bases. CDR1 is SEHNR, CDR2 FQNEAQ, per germline (reference sequence). The CDR3 is 16 residues long. CDR3 sequence (DNA): TGTGCCAGCAGCGGATCCGGCAGGCTGGTTACCTACGAGCAGTACTTC. Translated, it gives CASSGSGRLVTYEQYF.

Only one count was recorded for this clone. The chain has TRBV7-2 and TRBJ1-3; TRBD1 matches 7 bases. V trimming: 5 bases; J trimming: 4 bases; junction bases outside the gene matches: 8. CDR1 is SGHTA, CDR2 FQGNSA, per germline. This CDR3 spans 15 amino acids. CDR3: CASSPIDRAGNTIYF. The CDR3 nucleotides are TGTGCCAGCAGCCCTATAGACAGGGCAGGAAACACCATATATTTT.

The CDR3 coding sequence is TGTGCCAGTAGGAGACTAGCGGGGGACCACAATGAGCAGTTCTTC. Its protein product is CASRRLAGDHNEQFF. The V gene is TRBV19, the J gene TRBJ2-1; TRBD2 matches at 12 bases. Losses at the gene ends were 6 bases for V and 5 bases for J; bases not matched to a gene: 5. Per the germline V gene, CDR1 is LNHDA and CDR2 is SQIVND (reference sequence). The CDR3 sequence is 15 residues long.

This clone was counted between two and nine times. This rearrangement joins TRBV4-1 to TRBJ2-3, with 11 bases lining up with TRBD2. The CDR3 extends over 15 amino acids. Germline loops: CDR1 MGHRA, CDR2 YSYEKL. V shed 4 bases, J shed 7 bases, and the junction held 7 bases outside the gene matches. CDR3 amino acids: CASSPYSGGAYTQYF. CDR3 nucleotides: TGCGCCAGCAGCCCCTATAGCGGGGGGGCTTATACGCAGTATTTT.

This clone was detected only once. V is TRBV7-2 and J is TRBJ1-2; 8 positions match TRBD1. The CDR3 covers 14 residues. Per germline, CDR1 SGHTA and CDR2 FQGNSA. V lost 5 bases and J lost 1; bases outside the gene matches: 3. The CDR3: CASSIDRGNYGYTF. The CDR3 nucleotides are TGTGCCAGCAGCATAGACAGGGGTAACTATGGCTACACCTTC.

A single count supports this clone. The V gene is TRBV28, the J gene TRBJ1-2; TRBD1 matches 10 bases. The germline V gene encodes CDR1 MDHEN and CDR2 SYDVKM. V dropped 6 bases and J dropped 4; count of bases not matched to a gene: 8. CDR3 size: 15 residues. CDR3 DNA sequence: TGTGCCAGCAGGGATTCGGGACAGGGGATCTATGGCTACACCTTC. It specifies CASRDSGQGIYGYTF.